This T cell receptor beta chain was documented in a study of beta chain features in type 1 diabetes. Germline V lookup: CDR1 SEHNR, CDR2 FQNEAQ (reference sequence). This CDR3 contains 16 residues. Deletions cut 5 bases from V and 5 bases from J, with 20 bases between. The entirety of the isolated RNA underwent reverse transcription, so expressed TCRB transcripts were sequenced. The method was immunoSEQ multiplex PCR; TCRdb's version includes in-frame clones alone and lacks a portion of them. The sample has about 930,000 clones; 15% to 20% are singletons. All of the sorted populations showed purity greater than 95%.

V is TRBV7-9 and J is TRBJ2-3, with D perhaps TRBD2 (6 bases). This TCR came from a woman under 30 in good health. The sample comprised naive CD4+ T cells from blood. The CDR3 DNA follows: TGTGCCAGCAGCCACTCAGGAGGGAGTTTTGGAGATACGCAGTATTTT. It is translated as CASSHSGGSFGDTQYF.